The present T cell receptor (beta chain) was sequenced within a study of radiation and T cells in renal cell carcinoma. The time point is: blood 4 weeks post-SBRT, at nephrectomy. Sample treatment: 15 Gy SBRT to primary tumor, nephrectomy 4 weeks later. The tumor was a clear cell renal cell carcinoma. The CDR3 contains 15 residues. V trimming: 3 bases; J trimming: 4 bases; junction bases outside the gene matches: 8. Germline CDR1 LNHDA, CDR2 SQIVND (reference sequence). Some clones are missing from TCRdb's copy, which holds only in-frame ones; the method was immunoSEQ multiplex PCR. Of approximately 83,000 clones in the sample, 70% to 90% are singletons; the top ten hold approximately 9.6%.

This receptor was taken from a man over 45 with renal cell carcinoma. V is TRBV19 and J is TRBJ2-7; 8 bases are a match to TRBD1. The sequencing here drew on blood, taken from a patient whose treatment included radiotherapy and nephrectomy. The CDR3: CASSISTGAEYEQYF. In DNA form, the CDR3 reads TGTGCCAGTAGTATCTCGACAGGGGCGGAGTACGAGCAGTACTTC.